This T cell receptor beta chain was observed in a study of cytomegalovirus exposure and HLA in healthy donors. Study context: HLA-typed donors contributed 80 million or so unique TCRs, which were held in an early data release. The study, taken as a whole, reports: TCR beta sequences numbering around 15,000 were associated with HLA alleles at 0.05 false discovery rate in a later analysis. TCR beta sequences reportedly predicted the HLA-A and HLA-B alleles of most subjects accurately. Cytomegalovirus-associated TCR beta chains were listed, numbering 150 to 200.

The ends lost 3 bases at V and 6 bases at J; junction bases unmatched: 7. Germline CDR1 reads SGHNT; CDR2 reads YYREEE (reference sequence). The CDR3 sequence is 14 residues long. The primer mix had 60 Vbeta and 13 Jbeta primers. Some clones are missing from TCRdb's copy, which holds only in-frame ones; the method was immunoSEQ multiplex PCR. This table holds 55,000 to 70,000 clones, 80% found once. This clone was observed a single time. Its specificity is unknown. Sequencing used PBMCs. The chain employs TRBV5-4 and TRBJ2-7; 9 positions match TRBD1. The receptor was derived from a male donor in good health and CMV-seronegative. This chain's CDR3 is CASSSGQGFGEQYF. In nucleotides, the CDR3 is TGTGCCAGCAGCTCGGGACAGGGTTTTGGCGAGCAGTACTTC.